The rows below give T cell receptor beta chains drawn from one sample of a study of cytomegalovirus exposure and HLA in healthy donors. This table comes from immunoSEQ multiplex PCR, and its TCRdb copy is limited to in-frame clones, with some not included. The sample holds some 190,000 clones, 80% to 85% seen once. The sequencing sample was made of PBMCs. These receptors were taken from a woman in her thirties or forties in good health and CMV-seronegative. Each CDR3 is given with its conserved first and last residue. A D gene is named only where the DNA matches it firmly. Clone size appears in some rows only: once, few, many, or a class for an expanded clone.

j_call,clone_size,d_call,v_call,cdr3_nt,cdr3_aa
TRBJ2-6,.,.,TRBV5-1,TGCGCCAGCAGTCGTGTTTCTGGGGCCAACGTCCTGACTTTC,CASSRVSGANVLTF
TRBJ1-5,.,.,TRBV9,TGTGCCAGCAGCGTAGGTCCCCGGGAGCCCCAGCATTTT,CASSVGPREPQHF
TRBJ2-3,.,TRBD1,TRBV29-1,TGCAGCGTTAAAGGCGGGACAGGGAGTTGGGATACGCAGTATTTT,CSVKGGTGSWDTQYF
TRBJ2-1,.,TRBD2,TRBV5-1,TGCGCCAGCAGCTTACTAGCGGGAGAGGACAATGAGCAGTTCTTC,CASSLLAGEDNEQFF
TRBJ1-2,.,TRBD1,TRBV7-2,TGTGCCAGCAGCCCAACAGGGGACTATGGCTACACCTTC,CASSPTGDYGYTF
TRBJ2-7,.,TRBD2,TRBV11-3,TGTGCCAGCAGCTTAGCGGGAGGGAGCTCCTACGAGCAGTACTTC,CASSLAGGSSYEQYF
TRBJ1-1,.,.,TRBV18,TGTGCCAGCTCCCACGACTCGGGGGGAACTGAAGCTTTCTTT,CASSHDSGGTEAFF
TRBJ1-2,.,.,TRBV7-9,TGTTCCAGCAGCGTACAGGGTCGTGGCTACACCTTC,CSSSVQGRGYTF
TRBJ2-3,once,.,TRBV11-3,TGTGCCAGCAGCTTAGTGGCGGAGGCAGATACGCAGTATTTT,CASSLVAEADTQYF
TRBJ2-3,.,TRBD2,TRBV10-3,TGTGCCATCAGTTCGCCTAGCGGGAGGGCCGGGACAGATACGCAGTATTTT,CAISSPSGRAGTDTQYF
TRBJ2-3,.,.,TRBV19,TGTGCCAGTAGTTCAGGACAGACCAGTAGCAATACGCAGTATTTT,CASSSGQTSSNTQYF
TRBJ2-7,.,.,TRBV6-6,TGTGCCAGCAGTAGAACTAGTAGCTCCTACGAGCAGTACTTC,CASSRTSSSYEQYF
TRBJ1-1,.,.,TRBV2,TGTGCCAGCATATCGCAGGGAACGATGAACACTGAAGCTTTCTTT,CASISQGTMNTEAFF
TRBJ2-7,.,.,TRBV5-6,TGTGCCAGCAGCTTGGGGGGGCTGGGAGGGACGGAGCAGTACTTC,CASSLGGLGGTEQYF
TRBJ2-7,once,.,TRBV10-3,TGTGCCATCAGTGAGTCAACAGCAAAGTCCTACGAGCAGTACTTC,CAISESTAKSYEQYF
TRBJ2-2,.,.,TRBV6-5,TGTGCCGGCGGGACAGCTAACACCGGGGAGCTGTTTTTT,CAGGTANTGELFF
TRBJ1-2,.,.,TRBV29-1,TGCAGCGTTGAAGGGGGAGCCCCATATAACCTATATGGCTACACCTTC,CSVEGGAPYNLYGYTF
TRBJ2-1,.,.,TRBV11-3,TGTGCCAGCAGCGTATCCTACAATGAGCAGTTCTTC,CASSVSYNEQFF